This entry features one T cell receptor beta chain sequence. Its antigen is unidentified. This sample was taken from a study of blood T cell dynamics during melanoma immunotherapy. The wider study: First-line therapy was either pembrolizumab or nivolumab with ipilimumab for metastatic melanoma.

Sample time point: pre-treatment baseline. Sampling occurred pretreatment (T0) and at week 3 (W3), after cycle one of checkpoint blockade. At 12 weeks after first infusion, RECIST 1.1 defined response for most patients. TCRdb keeps only in-frame clones here, not all; method: immunoSEQ multiplex PCR. Here the sample spans some 20,000 clones, just under 90% being singletons. Findings of the study overall: At W3, later disease-control patients showed bifurcated PBMC repertoire changes, unlike progressors.

The sample in question was blood, obtained from a patient treated with checkpoint blockade. The TCR originated in a human donor with melanoma.

CDR3 nucleotide sequence: TGTGCCAGTAGTATGGGCTCATTCAGACTCTCTGGAAACACCATATATTTT. The encoded protein is CASSMGSFRLSGNTIYF. This rearrangement joins TRBV19 to TRBJ1-3; the D is unclear. V was shortened by 3 bases and J by 0 bases, with 15 bases between the two germline ends. The CDR3 is made up of 17 amino acids. The germline V gene encodes CDR1 LNHDA and CDR2 SQIVND (reference sequence).